This TCR beta chain was observed in a study of T cells in Graves' hyperthyroidism and ophthalmopathy. Study conclusions and caveats: Blood shared most expanded thyroid clonotypes above 0.001.

The CDR3 length is 15 residues. J lost 5 bases, V lost 4 bases, and 8 bases had no gene match. Looked up from germline, CDR1 is SGDLS and CDR2 is YYNGEE. Amplification of TCR beta CDR3 regions used RNA as the template. The HTBI primer set served for first-round RT-PCR of the TCR CDR3. TCRdb passed the multiplex PCR reads through MiXCR, listing each CDR3 protein once. The sample lists 650,000 to 800,000 distinct CDR3 sequences, 45% occurring once. Comments on this clonotype: As yet, its antigen is unknown.

The TCR sequence derives from an adult man with Graves' disease, either hyperthyroidism or ophthalmopathy (not recorded which). V usage is TRBV9 and J usage is TRBJ1-4; 7 bases are shared with TRBD1. The sample was peripheral blood or thyroid tissue (not recorded which). The CDR3 nucleotides read TGTGCCAGCAGCTTCGGCGAGACAGGGAATGAAAAACTGTTTTTT. This codes for CASSFGETGNEKLFF. Supplemented by reference TRBV9 and TRBJ1-4, the full variable domain reads DSGVTQTPKHLITATGQRVTLRCSPRSGDLSVYWYQQSLDQGLQFLIQYYNGEERAKGNILERFSAQQFPDLHSELNLSSLELGDSALYFCASSFGETGNEKLFFGSGTQLSVL.